One and the same sample provided the 30 T cell receptor beta chains below, sequenced in a study of PD-L1 blockade in urothelial cancer. Described time point: pretreatment peripheral blood. Clones were sequenced by immunoSEQ multiplex PCR, and TCRdb holds only the in-frame ones, with some missing. The sample comprises tens of thousands of clones, approximately 84% of which are singletons, and 1% to 1.5% rests with the top ten. This material consisted of PBMCs, taken around atezolizumab (anti-PD-L1) treatment. These receptors were collected from a middle-aged man with urothelial cancer.

This clone occurred once. The chain couples TRBV15 to TRBJ2-7; 11 bases are shared with TRBD2. The germline gives CDR1 LNHNV, CDR2 YYDKDF (reference sequence). With V trimmed by 1 base and J by 4 bases, 3 bases remained unmatched. The CDR3 totals 15 residues. The DNA of the CDR3 is TGTGCCACCAGCAGAGGGACTAGCGGGCCATACGAGCAGTACTTC. Translation gives CATSRGTSGPYEQYF. Drawing the rest from reference TRBV15 and TRBJ2-7, the complete variable domain is DAMVIQNPRYQVTQFGKPVTLSCSQTLNHNVMYWYQQKSSQAPKLLFHYYDKDFNNEADTPDNFQSRRPNTSFCFLDIRSPGLGDTAMYLCATSRGTSGPYEQYFGPGTRLTVT.

V usage is TRBV5-6 and J usage is TRBJ1-1; no reliable D call. V was trimmed by 0 bases and J by 0 bases, leaving 9 bases between them. The CDR3 covers 15 residues. Germline CDR1 is SGHDT and CDR2 is YYEEEE. The CDR3 DNA reads TGTGCCAGCAGCTTGGGGGAGCCCATGAACACTGAAGCTTTCTTT. Residues: CASSLGEPMNTEAFF. The full variable domain, completed using reference TRBV5-6 and TRBJ1-1, is DAGVTQSPTHLIKTRGQQVTLRCSPKSGHDTVSWYQQALGQGPQFIFQYYEEEERQRGNFPDRFSGHQFPNYSSELNVNALLLGDSALYLCASSLGEPMNTEAFFGQGTRLTVV.

V gene TRBV10-3 combines with J gene TRBJ2-1; TRBD2 is a possible D gene (5 bases). The V end lost 7 bases, the J end lost 9 bases, and 16 bases lay between the germline ends. The CDR3 extends over 13 amino acids. Germline assignment: CDR1 ENHRY and CDR2 SYGVKD. The CDR3 spells CAIKEDPAAEQFF. DNA of the CDR3: TGTGCCATCAAGGAGGATCCAGCGGCTGAGCAGTTCTTC.

V usage is TRBV7-6 and J usage is TRBJ2-5; D perhaps matches TRBD2 (6 bases). CDR3 length: 13 residues. V was shortened by 2 bases and J by 3 bases, with 7 bases between the two germline ends. Per germline, CDR1 SGHVS and CDR2 FNYEAQ. The DNA of the CDR3 is TGTGCCAGCAGCTTAAAGCGGGAAGAGACCCAGTACTTC. Protein sequence: CASSLKREETQYF.

This chain connects TRBV5-4 to TRBJ2-7; 10 bases agree with TRBD1. Germline CDR1 and CDR2: SGHNT and YYREEE (reference sequence). The CDR3 totals 14 residues. The J segment lost 4 bases and the V segment lost 4 bases, leaving 5 bases of the junction unmatched. The CDR3 is CASSVTGGGYEQYF. CDR3 nucleotide sequence: TGTGCCAGCAGCGTGACAGGGGGCGGGTACGAGCAGTACTTC.

The V and J genes are TRBV9 and TRBJ2-1, with 8 bases that match TRBD2. This CDR3 region has 15 residues. The trim removed 1 base at V and 4 bases at J, leaving 4 bases unmatched. Germline assignment: CDR1 SGDLS and CDR2 YYNGEE. DNA for the CDR3: TGTGCCAGCAGCGTATCAGGACTAGCTTACAATGAGCAGTTCTTC. Its translation: CASSVSGLAYNEQFF. The full variable domain, rest sourced from reference TRBV9 and TRBJ2-1, is DSGVTQTPKHLITATGQRVTLRCSPRSGDLSVYWYQQSLDQGLQFLIQYYNGEERAKGNILERFSAQQFPDLHSELNLSSLELGDSALYFCASSVSGLAYNEQFFGPGTRLTVL.

The chain employs TRBV7-6 and TRBJ1-3, with a tentative D call TRBD1 (5 bases). The CDR3 sequence is 15 residues long. CDR1 SGHVS and CDR2 FNYEAQ come from the germline V gene. Between the trimmed V and J ends, which lost 1 base and 7 bases, there was a span of 14 bases. CDR3 coding DNA: TGTGCCAGCAGCTTAGGACAGTCTATTGGGAACACCATATATTTT. Protein sequence: CASSLGQSIGNTIYF.

V and J are TRBV18 and TRBJ2-4, with 12 bases aligning to TRBD2. Trimming cost V 3 bases and J 5 bases; bases outside gene matches: 2. This CDR3 contains 15 residues. Looked up from germline, CDR1 is KGHSH and CDR2 is LQKENI. The CDR3 protein is CASSPLAGGQNIQYF. DNA of the CDR3: TGTGCCAGCTCACCGCTAGCGGGAGGGCAAAACATTCAGTACTTC.

This rearrangement joins TRBV19 to TRBJ1-6; 10 bases align to TRBD1. V was pared by 7 bases and J by 6 bases, with 9 bases of the junction left unmatched. The germline CDR1 and CDR2 sequences are LNHDA and SQIVND (reference sequence). There are 16 residues in the CDR3. The CDR3 nucleotides are TGTGCCAGTAAGGGGACAGGGGCGTCTATTAATTCACCCCTCCACTTT. Translating gives CASKGTGASINSPLHF.

V is TRBV7-3 and J is TRBJ2-5; D is possibly TRBD1 (6 bases). This CDR3 contains 14 residues. V lost 5 bases, J lost 4 bases, and 14 bases lay in between. From germline, CDR1 is SGHTA and CDR2 FQGTGA. The CDR3 coding sequence is TGTGCCAGCAGCCCACAGGGTAGAGCAGAGACCCAGTACTTC. It translates to CASSPQGRAETQYF.

The V call is TRBV5-6, the J call TRBJ1-5, with D possibly matching TRBD1 (6 bases). The CDR3 has 14 amino acids. The germline V gene encodes CDR1 SGHDT and CDR2 YYEEEE. Trimming took off 4 bases at V and 7 bases at J, with 15 bases between the two ends. The CDR3, as DNA: TGTGCCAGCAGCCTAGGGGGTGAGACGCAGCCCCAGCATTTT. Translated, it gives CASSLGGETQPQHF.

The V call is TRBV7-2, the J call TRBJ1-5; 10 bases map to TRBD1. Losses at the gene ends were 4 bases for V and 6 bases for J; bases not matched to a gene: 3. The CDR3 is 14 amino acids. CDR1 SGHTA and CDR2 FQGNSA come from the germline V gene. CDR3 sequence (DNA): TGTGCCAGCAGCTCTCGACAGGGGGCTCAGCCCCAGCATTTT. Residues: CASSSRQGAQPQHF.

V is TRBV2 and J is TRBJ1-6; D may be TRBD1 (5 bases). Germline V gives CDR1 SNHLY, CDR2 FYNNEI. The CDR3 length is 12 residues. V lost 11 bases, J lost 9 bases, and 14 bases lay in between. The CDR3 sequence is CAGQGFGSPLHF. The DNA of the CDR3 is TGTGCCGGCCAGGGTTTCGGTTCACCCCTCCACTTT.

The genes are TRBV28 and TRBJ1-1, with 8 bases identical to TRBD1. Germline assignment: CDR1 MDHEN and CDR2 SYDVKM. The CDR3 sequence is 11 residues long. The CDR3 protein is CGTGSGTEAFF. The CDR3, as DNA: TGTGGGACAGGGTCGGGTACTGAAGCTTTCTTT.

The chain has TRBV11-2 and TRBJ2-3; 7 bases agree with TRBD2. Per the germline V gene, CDR1 is SGHAT and CDR2 is FQNNGV. The CDR3 length is 16 residues. Trimming removed 6 bases from V and 5 bases from J; junction bases left unmatched: 14. The CDR3: CASRTQREGLIDTQYF. The CDR3 nucleotides read TGTGCCAGCAGAACCCAGAGGGAGGGGCTTATAGATACGCAGTATTTT.

This clone was observed a handful of times. The rearrangement uses TRBV11-2 and TRBJ2-1, with TRBD1 as a possible D gene (6 bases). Germline V lookup: CDR1 SGHAT, CDR2 FQNNGV. Trimming shortened V by 2 bases and J by 7 bases, and 9 bases separated the two germline ends. The CDR3 contains 13 residues. The CDR3 DNA reads TGTGCCAGCAGCTTAATCGGACAGAATGAGCAGTTCTTC. Translating it yields CASSLIGQNEQFF.

This clone was seen more than once but under ten times. The chain carries TRBV11-2 and TRBJ2-7; 7 nucleotides match TRBD1. V dropped 5 bases and J dropped 0; count of bases not matched to a gene: 7. CDR3 length: 15 amino acids. Germline CDR1 and CDR2: SGHAT and FQNNGV. The CDR3: CASSANRDSSYEQYF. CDR3 in DNA: TGTGCCAGCAGCGCAAACCGGGACAGCTCCTACGAGCAGTACTTC.

The rearrangement uses TRBV19 and TRBJ2-1, with 10 bases fitting TRBD2. With 7 bases clipped from V and 1 base from J, the junction kept 7 bases outside the gene matches. Germline CDR1 LNHDA, CDR2 SQIVND (reference sequence). This CDR3 has 16 residues. CDR3 sequence: CASIQGAGGSYNEQFF. As DNA, the CDR3 is TGTGCCAGTATCCAAGGAGCGGGAGGGTCCTACAATGAGCAGTTCTTC.

This clone is a singleton in its sample. The J gene is TRBJ1-1, the V gene TRBV19, with 7 bases identical to TRBD1. This CDR3 contains 15 residues. The J segment lost 3 bases and the V segment lost 4 bases, leaving 8 bases of the junction unmatched. CDR1 is LNHDA and CDR2 is SQIVND in the germline V gene (reference sequence). CDR3 DNA: TGTGCCAGTAGTAACGGACAGGCCGGGGACACTGAAGCTTTCTTT. Residues: CASSNGQAGDTEAFF.

V is TRBV19 and J is TRBJ2-1, with TRBD2 matching over 7 bases. Germline V gene lookup returns CDR1 LNHDA and CDR2 SQIVND (reference sequence). V shed 1 base and J 9 bases; nucleotides not matched to a gene: 9. There are 15 residues in the CDR3. CDR3 bases: TGTGCCAGTAGTATAGGGGGGGGACCCTTTGGTGAGCAGTTCTTC. This translates into CASSIGGGPFGEQFF.

The rearrangement uses TRBV28 and TRBJ1-3, with 8 bases identical to TRBD1. The germline CDR1 and CDR2 sequences are MDHEN and SYDVKM. J was trimmed by 3 bases and V by 4 bases; bases with no gene match: 8. This CDR3 region has 16 residues. The CDR3 loop is CASSSPFRGLGNTIYF. As DNA, the CDR3 is TGTGCCAGCAGTTCACCCTTCAGGGGGCTTGGAAACACCATATATTTT.

The chain uses TRBV7-9 and TRBJ2-1; no clear D. Germline loops: CDR1 SEHNR, CDR2 FQNEAQ (reference sequence). V dropped 6 bases and J dropped 10 bases, with 16 bases sitting between them. CDR3 size: 13 residues. CDR3 region: CASRPPRGEEQFF. In DNA, the CDR3 is TGTGCCAGCAGGCCCCCTCGCGGAGAGGAGCAGTTCTTC.

The CDR3: CASSLTSGGTDTQYF. The CDR3 nucleotides read TGCGCCAGCAGCCTGACTAGCGGGGGCACAGATACGCAGTATTTT. This rearrangement joins TRBV4-1 to TRBJ2-3, with 11 bases aligning to TRBD2. J lost 1 base, V lost 4 bases, and 1 base had no gene match. From germline, CDR1 is MGHRA and CDR2 YSYEKL. CDR3 size: 15 residues.

The genes are TRBV28 and TRBJ1-4; the match to TRBD1 covers 8 bases. The CDR3 is 12 residues long. Germline V CDR1 and CDR2: MDHEN, SYDVKM. J was trimmed by 16 bases and V by 2 bases; bases with no gene match: 6. This chain's CDR3 is CASSLTDRGWFF. DNA for the CDR3: TGTGCCAGCAGTTTAACCGACAGGGGATGGTTTTTT. The variable domain in full, completed from reference TRBV28 and TRBJ1-4, reads DVKVTQSSRYLVKRTGEKVFLECVQDMDHENMFWYRQDPGLGLRLIYFSYDVKMKEKGDIPEGYSVSREKKERFSLILESASTNQTSMYLCASSLTDRGWFFGSGTQLSVL.

This chain connects TRBV10-1 to TRBJ2-3; TRBD2 is a possible D gene (7 bases). Trimming left V 3 bases short and J 2 bases short, with 15 bases between. This CDR3 has 16 residues. Germline CDR1 and CDR2: WNHNN and SYGVQD (reference sequence). CDR3 DNA: TGCGCCAGCAGTGAAGGTCGGGGGGCCACCACAGATACGCAGTATTTT. Its translation: CASSEGRGATTDTQYF.

This clone showed up just once. The same CDR3 can be traced to other DNA sequences in this sample. This sequence joins TRBV6-5 and TRBJ1-6, with TRBD1 identical over 8 bases. CDR1 is MNHEY, CDR2 SVGAGI, per germline. The CDR3 runs 15 residues. J lost 5 bases, V lost 2 bases, and 2 bases had no gene match. The CDR3 nucleotides read TGTGCCAGCAGTTACGGGGACAGGAATAATTCACCCCTCCACTTT. Protein sequence: CASSYGDRNNSPLHF.

The chain employs TRBV6-6 and TRBJ2-5, with TRBD2 matching over 9 bases. Germline-derived CDR1 and CDR2 are MNHNY and SVGAGI (reference sequence). V was clipped by 2 bases and J by 6 bases; unmatched bases: 4. The length of the CDR3 is 14 residues. This CDR3 reads CASSYGLALQTQYF. The CDR3 DNA follows: TGTGCCAGCAGTTACGGACTAGCGTTGCAGACCCAGTACTTC.

The chain is built from TRBV7-9 and TRBJ2-7; D perhaps matches TRBD2 (5 bases). Germline values: CDR1 SEHNR, CDR2 FQNEAQ (reference sequence). This CDR3 is 15 amino acids long. V lost 5 bases and J 3 bases, leaving 17 bases between the germline ends. The CDR3: CASSPEGVTYYEQYF. The CDR3 DNA reads TGTGCCAGCAGCCCCGAGGGCGTGACGTACTACGAGCAGTACTTC.

In DNA form, the CDR3 reads TGTGCCAGCAGACCTTGGACAGGTCAAGAGACCCAGTACTTC. Its protein is CASRPWTGQETQYF. The gene calls are TRBV28 and TRBJ2-5; 7 bases match TRBD1. The germline gives CDR1 MDHEN, CDR2 SYDVKM. V shed 6 bases, J shed 2 bases, and the junction held 6 bases outside the gene matches. The CDR3 contains 14 residues.

The gene calls are TRBV6-1 and TRBJ1-5; D remains ambiguous. V lost 5 bases and J 7 bases, leaving 12 bases between the germline ends. This CDR3 spans 13 amino acids. Germline CDR1 is MNHNS and CDR2 is SASEGT. The DNA of the CDR3 is TGTGCCAGCAGTTCAGTGGGAGGACAGCCCCAGCATTTT. Protein product: CASSSVGGQPQHF.